These 24 T cell receptor beta chains were all obtained from the same sample, sequenced in a study of cytomegalovirus exposure and HLA in healthy donors. The study ran its PCR with 60 Vbeta and 13 Jbeta primers. Profiling relied on immunoSEQ multiplex PCR, and the TCRdb table lists in-frame clones only, not all of them. Listed are 100,000 to 150,000 clones; 0.9% to 1.2% falls within the top ten. The sample was PBMCs. The receptor set was obtained from a man aged 18 to 30 in good health and CMV-seronegative.

The CDR3 loop reads CASSYTREGHEQYF. The CDR3 coding sequence is TGTGCCAGCAGTTACACGCGGGAAGGCCACGAGCAGTACTTC. The genes are TRBV6-5 and TRBJ2-5; maybe TRBD2 (6 bases). The J call could be wrong; TRBJ2-7 is a better fit for the DNA end. The germline V gene has CDR1 MNHEY and CDR2 SVGAGI. The CDR3 sequence is 14 residues long.

This chain links TRBV4-1 with TRBJ1-2; no firm D call. CDR1 and CDR2 from the germline V gene are MGHRA and YSYEKL. This CDR3 spans 14 amino acids. Trimming took off 2 bases at V and 4 bases at J, with 11 bases between the two ends. In nucleotides, the CDR3 is TGCGCCAGCAGCCAACCCGGCAGACTCTATGGCTACACCTTC. Translated, it gives CASSQPGRLYGYTF.

The chain combines TRBV5-1 with TRBJ2-5, with D perhaps TRBD1 (6 bases). The CDR3 has 15 residues. Per the germline V gene, CDR1 is SGHRS and CDR2 is YFSETQ. With 4 bases removed from V and 5 bases from J, the gap between germline ends came to 18 bases. The CDR3 DNA is TGCGCCAGCAGCGACGGGGACACCTCATTCGAGACCCAGTACTTC. As protein: CASSDGDTSFETQYF.

V and J are TRBV5-1 and TRBJ1-2, with TRBD1 matching 10 bases. Per the germline V gene, CDR1 is SGHRS and CDR2 is YFSETQ. This CDR3 comprises 15 residues. The ends lost 3 bases at V and 6 bases at J; junction bases unmatched: 8. The CDR3 region has the DNA TGCGCCAGCAGCTGGACAGGGGGTATAATGAATGGCTACACCTTC. Its protein is CASSWTGGIMNGYTF.

The chain couples TRBV19 to TRBJ1-6; D not resolved. Trimming took 5 bases from V and 0 from J, leaving 8 bases between them. The V gene's germline CDR1 is LNHDA and CDR2 SQIVND (reference sequence). This CDR3 has 15 amino acids. The DNA for the CDR3 is TGTGCCAGTAGTCTACAGAGCTCCTATAATTCACCCCTCCACTTT. Its protein is CASSLQSSYNSPLHF.

A note on this clone: One end of the junction varies from germline; a read error may be responsible. The chain combines TRBV20-1 with TRBJ2-4; 10 bases match TRBD1. Per germline, CDR1 DFQATT and CDR2 SNEGSKA (reference sequence). The CDR3 covers 11 residues. CDR3 loop: CSAPGQGIGNF. CDR3 DNA sequence: TGCAGTGCCCCGGGACAGGGGATTGGGAACTTC.

V gene TRBV28 combines with J gene TRBJ1-1; 10 nucleotides line up with TRBD1. Germline-derived CDR1 and CDR2 are MDHEN and SYDVKM. This CDR3 has 18 residues. The V gene end was trimmed by 5 bases and the J gene end by 0 bases; junction bases not matched to a gene: 12. The CDR3 nucleotides read TGTGCCAGCAGTCATCGAGCTGGGACAGGGGACTTGAACACTGAAGCTTTCTTT. Translated, it gives CASSHRAGTGDLNTEAFF.

V is TRBV2 and J is TRBJ2-5; 7 bases agree with TRBD1. The CDR3 loop spans 14 amino acids. Looked up from germline, CDR1 is SNHLY and CDR2 is FYNNEI. V lost 6 bases to trimming and J lost 5 bases; unmatched junction nucleotides: 9. This CDR3 reads CASRPDRVVETQYF. The CDR3 DNA reads as TGTGCCAGCAGACCCGACAGGGTAGTGGAGACCCAGTACTTC.

The J gene is TRBJ1-5, the V gene TRBV5-1; 7 bases line up with TRBD1. Trimming cost V 1 base and J 2 bases; bases outside gene matches: 3. This CDR3 is built from 15 residues. Germline V gene lookup returns CDR1 SGHRS and CDR2 YFSETQ. CDR3 loop: CASSLTGQGNQPQHF. CDR3 nucleotide sequence: TGCGCCAGCAGCTTGACCGGACAGGGCAATCAGCCCCAGCATTTT.

CDR3: CAISESRGGTEAFF. The CDR3 DNA follows: TGTGCCATCAGTGAGTCGCGGGGGGGCACTGAAGCTTTCTTT. The rearrangement uses TRBV10-3 and TRBJ1-1, with D perhaps TRBD1 (5 bases). The CDR3 totals 14 residues. CDR1 and CDR2 (germline): ENHRY, SYGVKD. V was clipped by 0 bases and J by 4 bases, with 9 bases between them.

The chain recombines TRBV29-1 with TRBJ2-7, with 8 bases lining up with TRBD1. The germline gives CDR1 SQVTM, CDR2 ANQGSEA. V lost 4 bases, J lost 6 bases, and 8 bases stayed unmatched. This CDR3 spans 13 amino acids. The CDR3 DNA follows: TGCAGCGTTGGACGGGGACAGGCTCTCGAGCAGTACTTC. Translating it yields CSVGRGQALEQYF.

V and J are TRBV18 and TRBJ2-7; TRBD1 might be the D (6 bases). CDR1 and CDR2 (germline): KGHSH, LQKENI. The CDR3 is 14 amino acids. Trimming stripped 4 bases from V and 2 bases from J, with 12 bases between. As DNA, the CDR3 is TGTGCCAGCTCACTCCGGGACACCCCCTACGAGCAGTACTTC. This sequence encodes CASSLRDTPYEQYF.

This chain connects TRBV4-1 to TRBJ2-7; 10 bases are a match to TRBD2. This CDR3 region has 17 residues. Germline V gives CDR1 MGHRA, CDR2 YSYEKL. Trimming at V came to 1 base and at J to 3 bases, leaving 9 bases not matched to a gene. The CDR3, as DNA: TGCGCCAGCAGCCAAGGGGGGGAACTAGCGGGGATCTACGAGCAGTACTTC. Its translation: CASSQGGELAGIYEQYF.

CDR3 bases: TGTGCCAGCAGCTTAGCCCGGACAGGGATAAGGGATCAGCCCCAGCATTTT. Its protein product is CASSLARTGIRDQPQHF. This sequence joins TRBV7-2 and TRBJ1-5; 8 nucleotides match TRBD1. The germline CDR1 and CDR2 sequences are SGHTA and FQGNSA. The CDR3 runs 17 residues. V lost 0 bases to trimming and J lost 5 bases; unmatched junction nucleotides: 9.

The gene calls are TRBV7-9 and TRBJ2-1, with TRBD2 matching over 8 bases. V shed 5 bases, J shed 2 bases, and the junction held 11 bases outside the gene matches. The CDR3 spans 17 residues. Germline V gene data show CDR1 as SEHNR and CDR2 as FQNEAQ (reference sequence). The CDR3 loop reads CASSHLSPGGTYNEQFF. Here the CDR3 DNA reads TGTGCCAGCAGCCATTTATCCCCGGGGGGGACCTACAATGAGCAGTTCTTC. Full variable domain (missing parts from reference TRBV7-9 and TRBJ2-1): DTGVSQNPRHKITKRGQNVTFRCDPISEHNRLYWYRQTLGQGPEFLTYFQNEAQLEKSRLLSDRFSAERPKGSFSTLEIQRTEQGDSAMYLCASSHLSPGGTYNEQFFGPGTRLTVL.

This chain uses TRBV5-1 with TRBJ1-1; D not resolved. The CDR3 has 12 amino acids. Germline V lookup: CDR1 SGHRS, CDR2 YFSETQ. V lost 6 bases to trimming and J lost 0 bases, with 6 bases between them. The CDR3 spells CASKELNTEAFF. CDR3 DNA sequence: TGCGCCAGCAAGGAGCTGAACACTGAAGCTTTCTTT. Full variable domain (missing parts from reference TRBV5-1 and TRBJ1-1): KAGVTQTPRYLIKTRGQQVTLSCSPISGHRSVSWYQQTPGQGLQFLFEYFSETQRNKGNFPGRFSGRQFSNSRSEMNVSTLELGDSALYLCASKELNTEAFFGQGTRLTVV.

This chain joins TRBV7-9 and TRBJ2-5, with 11 bases that match TRBD2. V lost 3 bases to trimming and J lost 2 bases; unmatched junction nucleotides: 5. The CDR3 has 16 amino acids. CDR1 is SEHNR, CDR2 FQNEAQ, per germline (reference sequence). The CDR3 loop reads CASSLTGLAEQETQYF. CDR3 nucleotides: TGTGCCAGCAGCTTGACGGGACTAGCGGAGCAAGAGACCCAGTACTTC.

The gene calls are TRBV30 and TRBJ1-2; D is uncertain. CDR1 is GTSNPN, CDR2 SVGIG, per germline (reference sequence). V was trimmed by 4 bases and J by 4 bases, leaving 7 bases between them. The CDR3 contains 11 residues. For the CDR3, the DNA is TGTGCCTGGACAGGATCCTATGGCTACACCTTC. It codes for CAWTGSYGYTF.

A remark on this clone: Relative to the germline gene, one junction end is altered; a read error may explain this. The chain combines TRBV7-7 with TRBJ2-2, with a tentative D call TRBD1 (5 bases). The germline V gene has CDR1 SSHAT and CDR2 FNYEAQ (reference sequence). This CDR3 region has 13 residues. The CDR3, as DNA: TGTGCTAGCAGCTTGACAGTTCCCGGGGAGCTGTTTTTT. It encodes CASSLTVPGELFF.

The V and J genes are TRBV5-1 and TRBJ1-6, with D maybe TRBD1 (5 bases). Germline values: CDR1 SGHRS, CDR2 YFSETQ. The CDR3 is made up of 16 amino acids. Deletions cut 0 bases from V and 8 bases from J, with 15 bases between. The CDR3 loop is CASSLEGQGMDSPLHF. Written as DNA, the CDR3 is TGCGCCAGCAGCTTGGAGGGCCAGGGTATGGATTCACCCCTCCACTTT.

This rearrangement joins TRBV9 to TRBJ1-1, with D possibly matching TRBD1 (6 bases). The CDR3 is made up of 15 amino acids. Germline V lookup: CDR1 SGDLS, CDR2 YYNGEE. V gave up 4 bases and J gave up 0 bases, with 13 bases separating them. For the CDR3, the DNA is TGTGCCAGCAGCTTCCGGACAGAATTGAACACTGAAGCTTTCTTT. This translates into CASSFRTELNTEAFF.

The chain uses TRBV5-1 and TRBJ1-2; a weak D match, TRBD1 (5 bases). Trimming pared 1 base from V and 6 bases from J, leaving 10 bases between. The germline gives CDR1 SGHRS, CDR2 YFSETQ. The CDR3 contains 13 residues. This CDR3 reads CASSLFQGDGYTF. The CDR3 DNA follows: TGCGCCAGCAGCTTGTTCCAGGGCGATGGCTACACCTTC.

The chain has TRBV30 and TRBJ1-2; perhaps TRBD1 as D (6 bases). CDR1 and CDR2 (germline): GTSNPN, SVGIG (reference sequence). This CDR3 contains 13 residues. Trimming cost V 2 bases and J 6 bases, with 13 bases left between them. The CDR3 loop reads CAWSTQGSHGYTF. The CDR3 bases are TGTGCCTGGAGTACACAGGGTTCCCATGGCTACACCTTC.

CDR3 coding DNA: TGTGCCAGCTCGGCGGACAGGGGTGGCTACACCTTC. Translated, it gives CASSADRGGYTF. The chain recombines TRBV18 with TRBJ1-2, with 9 nucleotides matching TRBD1. CDR3 length equals 12 residues. Germline lookup yields CDR1 KGHSH and CDR2 LQKENI. Unmatched junction bases numbered 3, after V lost 6 bases and J lost 7 bases.